The clone carrying this T cell receptor beta chain appeared many times. Its antigen is not identified. The entry originates in a study of T cells after yellow fever vaccination. Study as a whole: Fractions containing few cells were prepared with SMART-Seq v4 Ultra Low Input.

TCRdb independently ran MiXCR on the 5' RACE reads; one entry per CDR3 protein. Found here are some 170,000 distinct CDR3 sequences, 9.3% of them singletons; the top ten hold 35% to 40%. The study, taken as a whole, reports: Relatively few clonotypes were ones that appeared in both CD4 and CD8 compartments. Most primary-vaccination clones recurred post-booster (roughly 96% CD4, around 86% CD8).

The CDR3 is made up of 16 amino acids. Germline V gives CDR1 LGHNA, CDR2 YSLEER. Unmatched junction bases numbered 3, after V lost 0 bases and J lost 1 base. The source is a young man who received the YFV17D yellow fever vaccine. The V gene is TRBV4-3, the J gene TRBJ2-3; 8 nucleotides match TRBD2. The source material was CD8+ T cells sorted from PBMCs, sampled 45 days after the yellow fever booster vaccination. The CDR3 DNA sequence: TGCGCCAGCAGCCAAGAAGGGCGGGGGGGCACAGATACGCAGTATTTT. Its protein product is CASSQEGRGGTDTQYF.